This T cell receptor beta chain comes out of a study of blood T cell repertoires in COVID-19. Across the whole study: Collection of acute and convalescent COVID-19 samples took place in the United States, Italy and Spain. T cells, B-cell-depleted T cells, or PBMCs provided the cDNA or gDNA that served as material.

Authors' methods: Amplified reference gene primers provided the basis for estimating nucleated cell counts. Sequencing was performed with immunoSEQ multiplex PCR; in TCRdb, only in-frame clones are kept and a portion is missing. V and J calls and clone size are those listed in that table; D and trimming were worked out from the DNA. Among around 300,000 clones listed, roughly 87% were seen once. The CDR3 runs 15 residues. Germline V lookup: CDR1 SGHRS, CDR2 YFSETQ. Trimming cost V 5 bases and J 0 bases, with 12 bases left between them. Input material: peripheral blood. The clonotype originates from a human donor in a cohort sampled during active COVID-19. This rearrangement joins TRBV5-1 to TRBJ2-1, with D unresolved. CDR3 residues: CASRDVASSYNEQFF. The CDR3 DNA sequence: TGCGCCAGCAGAGATGTGGCTAGCTCCTACAATGAGCAGTTCTTC.